This entry lists 16 T cell receptor beta chains sequenced from one sample in a study of T cells in Graves' hyperthyroidism and ophthalmopathy. Amplification of TCR beta CDR3 regions used RNA as the template. First-round RT-PCR targeting the TCR CDR3 was performed with the HTBI primer set. One entry per CDR3 protein results from TCRdb running MiXCR on the multiplex PCR reads. The sample holds under 450,000 distinct CDR3 sequences; 17% are singletons and the top ten take almost 35%. Sequenced: blood. Source of these receptors: a woman aged 25 to 45 with Graves' hyperthyroidism that later progressed to Graves' ophthalmopathy.

This clonotype was seen many times. This chain joins TRBV20-1 and TRBJ2-5; D perhaps matches TRBD1 (5 bases). Trimming stripped 0 bases from V and 1 base from J, with 12 bases between. The CDR3 has 15 residues. Germline CDR1 reads DFQATT; CDR2 reads SNEGSKA (reference sequence). The CDR3 bases are TGCAGTGCTAGAGATCAGGGTCCCTCCCAAGAGACCCAGTACTTC. Amino acids: CSARDQGPSQETQYF.

J is TRBJ2-2 and V is TRBV28; no definite D call. This CDR3 is 14 amino acids long. V was pared by 1 base and J by 6 bases, with 9 bases between. Looked up from germline, CDR1 is MDHEN and CDR2 is SYDVKM. CDR3 in DNA: TGTGCCAGCAGTTTATCGGCGTACGCCGGGGAGCTGTTTTTT. Protein: CASSLSAYAGELFF.

The chain is built from TRBV7-8 and TRBJ2-7; TRBD1 matches 7 bases. Trimming removed 3 bases from V and 4 bases from J; junction bases left unmatched: 6. The CDR3 totals 14 residues. Germline V gene sequence: CDR1 SGHVS, CDR2 FQNEAQ. The CDR3 protein is CASSFPGTEYEQYF. The CDR3 region has the DNA TGTGCCAGCAGCTTTCCCGGGACAGAATACGAGCAGTACTTC.

There are many counts of this clonotype. The gene calls are TRBV2 and TRBJ1-1; D might be TRBD1 (5 bases). This CDR3 is 14 amino acids long. V was clipped by 6 bases and J by 0 bases, with 11 bases between them. The germline CDR1 and CDR2 sequences are SNHLY and FYNNEI. CDR3 sequence: CASRGQGLNTEAFF. CDR3 nucleotide sequence: TGTGCCAGCAGGGGGCAGGGACTGAACACTGAAGCTTTCTTT.

This rearrangement joins TRBV18 to TRBJ1-4; 9 bases line up with TRBD1. The CDR3 contains 15 residues. The junction had 7 bases not matched to a gene; V was cut back by 6 bases and J by 5 bases. CDR1 and CDR2 (germline): KGHSH, LQKENI. The chain's CDR3 is CASSPKQGANEKLFF. The CDR3 bases are TGTGCCAGCTCGCCTAAACAGGGGGCAAATGAAAAACTGTTTTTT.

This clonotype was counted at least ten times. The chain has TRBV20-1 and TRBJ2-1, with a tentative D call TRBD1 (6 bases). The CDR3 has 14 residues. With 3 bases removed from V and 3 bases from J, the gap between germline ends came to 12 bases. The V gene's germline CDR1 is DFQATT and CDR2 SNEGSKA (reference sequence). The CDR3 loop is CSASPGHIYNEQFF. For the CDR3, the DNA is TGCAGTGCTAGCCCGGGACATATCTACAATGAGCAGTTCTTC.

On this clonotype itself: Germline is not matched at one junction end, which may reflect a read error. The chain is built from TRBV3-1 and TRBJ2-1; tentatively, D is TRBD2 (6 bases). The CDR3 runs to 15 residues. Looked up from germline, CDR1 is LGHDT and CDR2 is YNNKEL (reference sequence). CDR3 coding DNA: TGTACCAGCAGCCCAAGGACCGGGAGCGTGAATGAGCAGTTCTTC. This codes for CTSSPRTGSVNEQFF.

For this clonotype: A much larger clone sits a single nucleotide away, making a read error possible. The V call is TRBV7-9, the J call TRBJ2-7, with D perhaps TRBD2 (6 bases). From germline, CDR1 is SEHNR and CDR2 FQNEAQ (reference sequence). V was trimmed by 5 bases and J by 6 bases, leaving 23 bases between them. This CDR3 is 16 amino acids long. The CDR3 DNA reads TGTGCCAGCAGCCGACTGCCGGGACTGACCCCGGGCGAGCAGTACTTC. Its translation is CASSRLPGLTPGEQYF.

This clonotype occurred many times. The chain combines TRBV7-2 with TRBJ2-1; TRBD2 matches at 10 bases. Unmatched junction bases numbered 8, after V lost 0 bases and J lost 3 bases. The CDR3 runs 18 residues. Germline CDR1 and CDR2: SGHTA and FQGNSA. The CDR3 DNA follows: TGTGCCAGCAGCTTAGCTCTAGCGGGAGCTGCCCTCTACAATGAGCAGTTCTTC. Amino acid sequence: CASSLALAGAALYNEQFF.

The chain recombines TRBV29-1 with TRBJ2-3; D perhaps matches TRBD1 (6 bases). The CDR3 totals 14 residues. Between the trimmed V and J ends, which lost 6 bases and 1 base, there was a span of 14 bases. The germline V gene encodes CDR1 SQVTM and CDR2 ANQGSEA. The CDR3 loop is CSVGTPYRTDTQYF. The CDR3 DNA reads TGCAGCGTAGGGACACCCTACCGCACAGATACGCAGTATTTT.

This clonotype was detected many times. In DNA form, the CDR3 reads TGTGCCAGCAGTTATCTAGGGCAGATTAATGAAAAACTGTTTTTT. This sequence encodes CASSYLGQINEKLFF. This chain uses TRBV6-1 with TRBJ1-4; D not resolved. V lost 5 bases to trimming and J lost 4 bases, with 14 bases between them. The CDR3 length is 15 residues. Germline V gives CDR1 MNHNS, CDR2 SASEGT.

This clonotype appeared many times. The genes are TRBV5-1 and TRBJ1-6, with 9 bases matching TRBD1. V was pared by 4 bases and J by 6 bases, with 5 bases of the junction left unmatched. The germline V gene encodes CDR1 SGHRS and CDR2 YFSETQ. The CDR3 contains 15 residues. The CDR3 sequence: CASSLGQGSNSPLHF. For the CDR3, the DNA is TGCGCCAGCAGCCTGGGACAGGGTAGTAATTCACCCCTCCACTTT.

This clonotype was found many times. The rearrangement links TRBV18 to TRBJ2-3; no reliable D call. Trimming shortened V by 5 bases and J by 3 bases, and 18 bases separated the two germline ends. Germline CDR1 is KGHSH and CDR2 is LQKENI. The CDR3 has 16 residues. CDR3 sequence (DNA): TGTGCCAGCTCATATACCACGTCGAGTCGAACAGATACGCAGTATTTT. Protein: CASSYTTSSRTDTQYF. Drawing the rest from reference TRBV18 and TRBJ2-3, the complete variable domain is NAGVMQNPRHLVRRRGQEARLRCSPMKGHSHVYWYRQLPEEGLKFMVYLQKENIIDESGMPKERFSAEFPKEGPSILRIQQVVRGDSAAYFCASSYTTSSRTDTQYFGPGTRLTVL.

The V and J genes are TRBV6-6 and TRBJ1-4; no firm D call. Germline-derived CDR1 and CDR2 are MNHNY and SVGAGI (reference sequence). Trimming cost V 2 bases and J 0 bases, with 13 bases left between them. The CDR3 length is 17 residues. In DNA form, the CDR3 reads TGTGCCAGCAGTTACACTTTCGCCAGAGCAACTAATGAAAAACTGTTTTTT. As protein: CASSYTFARATNEKLFF.

This clonotype appeared many times. The V call is TRBV6-5, the J call TRBJ2-3; either TRBD1 or TRBD2 may fit D (6 bases each). Germline CDR1 and CDR2: MNHEY and SVGAGI. V lost 5 bases and J 8 bases, leaving 17 bases between the germline ends. The CDR3 has 14 amino acids. The DNA for the CDR3 is TGTGCCAGCAGTCCGGACTTTGGGGGGCGTACGCAGTATTTT. This codes for CASSPDFGGRTQYF.

The sample holds a few counts of this clonotype. The rearrangement links TRBV19 to TRBJ2-4, with TRBD2 as a possible D gene (6 bases). The V gene's germline CDR1 is LNHDA and CDR2 SQIVND (reference sequence). Trimming removed 3 bases from V and 1 base from J, with 19 bases in between. The length of the CDR3 is 18 residues. The CDR3 DNA reads as TGTGCCAGTAGTATCGGATATCCGGGGAGGAGGGCCAAAAACATTCAGTACTTC. Translation gives CASSIGYPGRRAKNIQYF.